Listed below are T cell receptor beta chains from one sample, sequenced in a study of high-grade serous ovarian cancer treatment subgroups. Some clones are missing from TCRdb's copy, which holds only in-frame ones; the method was immunoSEQ multiplex PCR. The sample includes approximately 5,000 clones, roughly 70% of them seen just once. The sequencing input was tumor tissue. These receptors all stem from a human patient with high-grade serous ovarian cancer. Each CDR3 is given with its conserved first and last residue. The D gene is left open where the match is weak. Clone size is not always given. Where it is, it says once, few, many or a class for expanded clones.

>few|TRBJ2-3|TRBV4-3|NA
TGCGCCAGCAGCCAACTGGGGATCACAGATACGCAGTATTTT
CASSQLGITDTQYF
>NA|TRBJ1-6|TRBV18|NA
TGTGCCAGCTCACCTGAAAGATCGGGTAATTCACCCCTCCACTTT
CASSPERSGNSPLHF
>once|TRBJ1-6|TRBV28|TRBD1
TGTGCCAGCAGGGGACGGGACAGGAGCTCCTATAATTCACCCCTCCACTTT
CASRGRDRSSYNSPLHF
>NA|TRBJ1-6|TRBV4-2|TRBD1
TGTGCCAGCAGCCAAGATAAGGGACAGGGGCCAGGGGCCCTCCACTTT
CASSQDKGQGPGALHF
>NA|TRBJ1-1|TRBV28|NA
TGTGCCAGCAGAAACAGGGTTACTGAAGCTTTCTTT
CASRNRVTEAFF
>NA|TRBJ1-1|TRBV9|NA
TGTGCCAGCAGCGTAGGTTCTGTGGACCCGCCGACTGAAGCTTTCTTT
CASSVGSVDPPTEAFF
>NA|TRBJ2-7|TRBV7-2|NA
TGTGCCAGCAGCTTAAGTACGGGGATCACCTACGAGCAGTACTTC
CASSLSTGITYEQYF
>NA|TRBJ2-4|TRBV29-1|NA
TGCAGCGTTGAACAGGGGTCGAACATTCAGTACTTC
CSVEQGSNIQYF
>NA|TRBJ1-4|TRBV27|TRBD1
TGTGCCAGCAGTTCCCCAGGGGGCGCAACTAATGAAAAACTGTTTTTT
CASSSPGGATNEKLFF
>NA|TRBJ2-5|TRBV11-2|NA
TGTGCCAGCAGCACCACATGGACCCAGTACTTC
CASSTTWTQYF
>few|TRBJ1-3|TRBV9|NA
TGTGCCAGCAGTGCCCACGGGGGTGCCGGAAACACCATATATTTT
CASSAHGGAGNTIYF
>NA|TRBJ1-2|TRBV23-1|NA
TGCGCCAGCAGTCACCCGGACCTAACTAACTATGGCTACACCTTC
CASSHPDLTNYGYTF
>NA|TRBJ2-5|TRBV9|NA
TGTGCCAGCAGCCCCCGGGGAGGTTCAGAGACCCAGTACTTC
CASSPRGGSETQYF
>NA|TRBJ1-1|TRBV7-9|NA
TGTGCCAGCAGCCTAACAGGGAACACTGAAGCTTTCTTT
CASSLTGNTEAFF
>NA|TRBJ2-1|TRBV4-3|TRBD1
TGCGCCAGCAGCCAAAGGGGGCGCGGATACAATGAGCAGTTCTTC
CASSQRGRGYNEQFF
>few|TRBJ2-7|TRBV6-6|NA
TGTGCCAGCAGTTACTCCCCAAGCGAGGGGGGGGAGCAGTACTTC
CASSYSPSEGGEQYF
>once|TRBJ1-6|TRBV7-8|NA
TGTGCCAGCAGCCAGGAGGGGGGACCCCTCCACTTT
CASSQEGGPLHF
>NA|TRBJ2-5|TRBV5-5|TRBD2
TGTGCCAGCAGCTTCGGACTAGCGGAAGAGACCCAGTACTTC
CASSFGLAEETQYF
>NA|TRBJ1-2|TRBV28|NA
TGTGCCAGCAGTTTATCCGCCGACTATGGCTACACCTTC
CASSLSADYGYTF
>NA|TRBJ1-2|TRBV2|NA
TGTGCCAGCAGCCCCGACAGCAACTATGGCTACACCTTC
CASSPDSNYGYTF
>NA|TRBJ2-7|TRBV2|TRBD1
TGTGCCAGCAAGGAGACAGGGGGCGTCGAGCAGTACTTC
CASKETGGVEQYF
>NA|TRBJ2-6|TRBV11-2|NA
TGTGCCAGCAGCCCAGGAAGGGCTGGGGCCAACGTCCTGACTTTC
CASSPGRAGANVLTF
>NA|TRBJ1-5|TRBV5-1|TRBD1
TGCGCCAGCAGCCTGGGACAGGGGAGCCAGCCCCAGCATTTT
CASSLGQGSQPQHF
>NA|TRBJ1-2|TRBV30|NA
TGTGCCTGGAGTGAACTGAAGGTTAACTATGGCTACACCTTC
CAWSELKVNYGYTF
>NA|TRBJ2-7|TRBV2|NA
TGTGCCAGCAGCCTTAGCGGTACCTACGAGCAGTACTTC
CASSLSGTYEQYF
>NA|TRBJ1-2|TRBV6-1|NA
TGTGCCAGCAGTGAATTTCAGAGCTATGGCTACACCTTC
CASSEFQSYGYTF
>NA|TRBJ1-3|TRBV19|TRBD1
TGTGCCAGTAGAAACGGACAGGGGTTTGCTGGAAACACCATATATTTT
CASRNGQGFAGNTIYF
>NA|TRBJ2-5|TRBV18|NA
TGTGCCAGCTCTCCAAGAAACTCCCAAGAGACCCAGTACTTC
CASSPRNSQETQYF
>NA|TRBJ2-7|TRBV7-2|TRBD1
TGTGCCAGCAGCGCTCAGGGGGTCGAGCAGTACTTC
CASSAQGVEQYF
>few|TRBJ2-7|TRBV13|NA
TGTGCCAGCAGCCCCTGGGACGGTACCTACGAGCAGTACTTC
CASSPWDGTYEQYF
>few|TRBJ1-5|TRBV30|NA
TGTGCCTGGAGTCTACAGGGAGGAAGAAATCAGCCCCAGCATTTT
CAWSLQGGRNQPQHF
>NA|TRBJ1-6|TRBV7-8|NA
TGTGCCAGCAGCTACTATCCGGGACTAAATTCACCCCTCCACTTT
CASSYYPGLNSPLHF
>NA|TRBJ2-5|TRBV5-1|TRBD1
TGCGCCAGCAGCAGGATGACAGGGGGGGAGACCCAGTACTTC
CASSRMTGGETQYF
>NA|TRBJ1-4|TRBV6-5|NA
TGTGCCAGCAGTTATTTTGGGACGGATGAAAAACTGTTTTTT
CASSYFGTDEKLFF
>NA|TRBJ1-1|TRBV18|NA
TGTGCCAGCTCACCACAAGGGTCCACTGAAGCTTTCTTT
CASSPQGSTEAFF
>few|TRBJ1-4|TRBV19|NA
TGTGCCAGCTCCGCAGGGTGGAAGGAAAAACTGTTTTTT
CASSAGWKEKLFF
>once|TRBJ1-1|TRBV19|TRBD1
TGTGCCAGTAGTCGGGACAGAGCGATGGTGGGGGCTGAAGCTTTCTTT
CASSRDRAMVGAEAFF
>NA|TRBJ2-1|TRBV4-1|NA
TGCGCCAGCAGCCAAGATACTGGAAGCTCCTACAATGAGCAGTTCTTC
CASSQDTGSSYNEQFF
>NA|TRBJ1-2|TRBV7-2|NA
TGTGCCAGCAGCTTGGGGGGAGGGTCGGCTAACTATGGCTACACCTTC
CASSLGGGSANYGYTF
>NA|TRBJ2-2|TRBV7-3|TRBD1
TGTGCCAGCAGCTTAGCACAGGGGGACACCGGGGAGCTGTTTTTT
CASSLAQGDTGELFF
>NA|TRBJ2-7|TRBV10-3|NA
TGTGCCATCAGTGACACATCGTACGAGCAGTACTTC
CAISDTSYEQYF
>few|TRBJ2-5|TRBV28|TRBD2
TGTGCCAGCAGAGGACTAGCCGAGACCCAGTACTTC
CASRGLAETQYF
>NA|TRBJ2-7|TRBV18|NA
TGTGCCAGCTCACCACAGGTTGGAGATGAGCAGTACTTC
CASSPQVGDEQYF
>NA|TRBJ1-1|TRBV20-1|NA
TGCAGTGCTGAGAAACTTGTAGCTTTCTTT
CSAEKLVAFF
>few|TRBJ1-6|TRBV19|NA
TGTGCCAGTATGGAGGACTCTAATTCACCCCTCCACTTT
CASMEDSNSPLHF